The T cell receptor (beta chain) described here comes from a study of T cells expressing NK-cell markers. Worth noting for this clonotype: What it binds is not known.

TCRdb re-called the 5' RACE reads and shows each CDR3 protein once, DNA omitted. This sample's clone table lists about 460,000 distinct CDR3 sequences. Findings and caveats of the study: Each of over 5 donors carried dominant NKG2C+ clonotypes accounting for about 1.0-7.0% of CD8+ T cells.

Per germline, CDR1 DFQATT and CDR2 SNEGSKA (reference sequence). This CDR3 is 15 amino acids long. Sequencing used blood T cells: a sorted CD56 or NKG2C T cell subset, CD4+ or CD8+ T cells, or bulk PBMC T cells (not recorded which). The sequence derives from a woman between 50 and 59 years old in good health. The chain carries TRBV20-1 and TRBJ1-2; no DNA is available, so the TRBD1 call from TCRdb remains unchecked. CDR3 sequence: CSASSNHGGGYGYTF.